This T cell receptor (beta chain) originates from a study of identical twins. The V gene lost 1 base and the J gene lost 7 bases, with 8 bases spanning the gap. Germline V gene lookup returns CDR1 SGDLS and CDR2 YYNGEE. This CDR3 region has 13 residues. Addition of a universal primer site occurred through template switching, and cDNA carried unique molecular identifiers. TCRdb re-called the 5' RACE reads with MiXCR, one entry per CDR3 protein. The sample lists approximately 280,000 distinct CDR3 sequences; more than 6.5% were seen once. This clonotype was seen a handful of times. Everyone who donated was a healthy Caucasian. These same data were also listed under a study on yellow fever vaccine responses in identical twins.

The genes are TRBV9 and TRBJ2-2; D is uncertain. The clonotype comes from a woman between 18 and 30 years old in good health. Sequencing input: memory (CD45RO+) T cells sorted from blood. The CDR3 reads CASSVSVLGELFF. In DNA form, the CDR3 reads TGTGCCAGCAGCGTATCTGTACTCGGGGAGCTGTTTTTT.